This T cell receptor (beta chain) was sequenced for a study of cytomegalovirus exposure and HLA in healthy donors. Regarding the study as a whole: The study flagged 150 to 200 TCR beta chains as cytomegalovirus-associated.

The PCR was carried out with 60 Vbeta primers and 13 Jbeta primers. Assay: immunoSEQ multiplex PCR; the TCRdb copy retains only in-frame clones and omits some. This sample carries 150,000 or so clones, 70% to 85% of them seen once, and the ten largest clones take under 2%. A word on this clone: Its cognate antigen is unknown.

Germline loops: CDR1 MDHEN, CDR2 SYDVKM. The CDR3 consists of 14 residues. V lost 4 bases and J lost 2; bases outside the gene matches: 5. The source is a woman aged 40 to 50 in good health and CMV-seronegative. What was sequenced was PBMCs. The chain uses TRBV28 and TRBJ2-7; 7 nucleotides line up with TRBD1. The CDR3 loop is CASSSPTGTYEQYF. The CDR3, as DNA: TGTGCCAGCAGTTCTCCGACAGGGACCTACGAGCAGTACTTC.